The rows below give T cell receptor beta chains drawn from one sample of a study of blood T cell repertoires in COVID-19. TCRdb's copy holds only in-frame clones and misses some; the assay was immunoSEQ multiplex PCR. The sample yields 90,000 or so clones, about 78% seen once. The sample taken for sequencing was peripheral blood. These receptors were taken from a woman of 80 years or more with acute or convalescent COVID-19. CDR3s include the opening cysteine and the closing phenylalanine or tryptophan. D genes are given only for firm matches. Clone size, where shown, is once, few, many, or a class for clones that have expanded.

V gene	D gene	J gene	clone size	CDR3 DNA	CDR3 protein
TRBV12-5	NA	TRBJ2-5	many	TGTGCTAGTGGTTTGGCCCCCAGGTCAGGCCAAGAGACCCAGTACTTC	CASGLAPRSGQETQYF
TRBV28	NA	TRBJ2-3	NA	TGTGCCAGCAGGGCCGGGGCAGATACGCAGTATTTT	CASRAGADTQYF
TRBV3-1/TRBV3-2	TRBD1	TRBJ1-4	NA	TGTGCCAGCAGCTTCCTGGAGACAGGGTCGAGAAAACTGTTTTTT	CASSFLETGSRKLFF
TRBV4-2	TRBD1	TRBJ1-4	NA	TGTGCCAGCAGCCGAGTAGGACAGGGGGCTGGTAATGAAAAACTGTTTTTT	CASSRVGQGAGNEKLFF
TRBV14	TRBD1	TRBJ1-1	few	TGTGCCAGCAGCCTAGACAGGGAAGGCACTGAAGCTTTCTTT	CASSLDREGTEAFF
TRBV5-1	NA	TRBJ2-3	NA	TGCGCCAGCAGCTTGGTTAGCACAAGGACAGATACGCAGTATTTT	CASSLVSTRTDTQYF
TRBV25-1	TRBD1	TRBJ1-1	NA	TGTGCCAGCAGTCCCTCCGTGGGACAGGAGAACACTGAAGCTTTCTTT	CASSPSVGQENTEAFF
TRBV6-5	TRBD1	TRBJ2-7	NA	TGTGCCAGCAGGGTTCAGGACAGGTACTACGAGCAGTACTTC	CASRVQDRYYEQYF
TRBV2	NA	TRBJ2-7	NA	TGTGCCAGCAGACCCTCGGGGATAATCTACGAGCAGTACTTC	CASRPSGIIYEQYF
TRBV27	NA	TRBJ2-7	NA	TGTGCCAGCACTACAATCGGGCGGGGCGTCGCCGGATACTACGAGCAGTACTTC	CASTTIGRGVAGYYEQYF
TRBV5-1	NA	TRBJ1-2	NA	TGCGCCAGCAGCCCGTCAGGGGAGCAGGGCTACACCTTC	CASSPSGEQGYTF
TRBV4-2	TRBD1	TRBJ2-7	many	TGTGCCAGCAGCTTCGACAGGGTTTCCCGCGAGCAGTACTTC	CASSFDRVSREQYF
TRBV19	NA	TRBJ1-1	many	TGTGCCAGTAGTTTTAGGGCAGGGATTGAAGCTTTCTTT	CASSFRAGIEAFF
TRBV6-5	NA	TRBJ2-4	NA	TGTGCCAGCAGTCCCGGGCAGGGGTCGTACATTCAGTACTTC	CASSPGQGSYIQYF
TRBV19	TRBD1	TRBJ1-5	NA	TGTGCCAGTAGTATAGCCCCGGACAGGGGACCCATCAGGCCCCAGCATTTT	CASSIAPDRGPIRPQHF
TRBV28	NA	TRBJ1-1	NA	TGTGCCAGCAGTCTCCCCAACACTGAAGCTTTCTTT	CASSLPNTEAFF
TRBV27	NA	TRBJ1-5	NA	TGTGCCAGCAGTTTAACAGGCAATCAGCCCCAGCATTTT	CASSLTGNQPQHF
TRBV15	TRBD1	TRBJ1-5	NA	TGTGCCATAAGCCGGGACAGGGGTCTTTATAGCAATCAGCCCCAGCATTTT	CAISRDRGLYSNQPQHF
TRBV21-1	NA	TRBJ2-3	NA	TGTGCCAGCAGCAAGTTCGCGGGGGCGCGTACAGATACGCAGTATTTT	CASSKFAGARTDTQYF
TRBV18	NA	TRBJ1-2	NA	TGTGCCAGCTCACCACAGCGAGGAGATGGCTACACCTTC	CASSPQRGDGYTF
TRBV10-3	TRBD1	TRBJ1-4	NA	TGTGCCATCAGTGAGTCGCAGACAGGGGGCGATGAAAAACTGTTTTTT	CAISESQTGGDEKLFF
TRBV19	NA	TRBJ2-5	NA	TGTGCCAGTAGTCAGTCCCGTGAGACCCAGTACTTC	CASSQSRETQYF
TRBV4-1	NA	TRBJ1-2	few	TGCGCCAGCAGCCAAGCTAGCGACAGAAGCTATGGCTACACCTTC	CASSQASDRSYGYTF
TRBV5-4	TRBD1	TRBJ1-1	NA	TGTGCCAGCAGCGCCCTAGACAGGGTCGCCCCGGAGGCTTTCTTT	CASSALDRVAPEAFF
TRBV7-2	NA	TRBJ1-6	NA	TGTGCCAGCAGCAAGACAACAAGTAATTCACCCCTCCACTTT	CASSKTTSNSPLHF
TRBV9	NA	TRBJ1-6	NA	TGTGCCACTTCGGCGGGTTCCTATAATTCACCCCTCCACTTT	CATSAGSYNSPLHF
TRBV18	NA	TRBJ1-2	NA	TGTGCCAGCTCACCACCGGGGAGGAACTATGGCTACACCTTC	CASSPPGRNYGYTF
TRBV4-3	NA	TRBJ2-3	NA	TGCGCCAGCAGCCTCCTGGGGGACATATATGCAGATACGCAGTATTTT	CASSLLGDIYADTQYF
TRBV11-3	TRBD2	TRBJ2-3	NA	TGTGCCAGCTCGGCGGGGGGGCGGGTCACAGATACGCAGTATTTT	CASSAGGRVTDTQYF
TRBV27	NA	TRBJ1-2	NA	TGTGCCAGCAGGATCTTCGGGGGAGGCTACACCTTC	CASRIFGGGYTF
TRBV3-1/TRBV3-2	NA	TRBJ2-1	NA	TGTGCCAGCAGCCAAACTACCAATGAGCAGTTCTTC	CASSQTTNEQFF
TRBV7-2	NA	TRBJ1-1	few	TGTGCCAGCAGCTTAGCGATAGAGAGGAACACTGAAGCTTTCTTT	CASSLAIERNTEAFF
TRBV7-8	NA	TRBJ2-3	NA	TGTGCCAGCAGCCCCCGGCCGGGACTCGGCACAGATACGCAGTATTTT	CASSPRPGLGTDTQYF
TRBV5-1	TRBD2	TRBJ2-7	NA	TGCGCCAGCAGCCCGGGGGGAGCCCCCTCAGTCTACGAGCAGTACTTC	CASSPGGAPSVYEQYF
TRBV6-6	NA	TRBJ1-3	NA	TGTGCCAGCCAGGACAGCTCTGGAAACACCATATATTTT	CASQDSSGNTIYF
TRBV5-6	TRBD1	TRBJ1-2	NA	TGTGCCAGCAGCGGCGATGACAGGGTTTCAGGGAATGGCTACACCTTC	CASSGDDRVSGNGYTF
TRBV11-3	TRBD1	TRBJ1-1	NA	TGTGCCAGCAGTCCTGAACAGGGGACGAACACTGAAGCTTTCTTT	CASSPEQGTNTEAFF
TRBV28	NA	TRBJ1-5	NA	TGTGCCAGCAGTTTAGTCAGGGGTCAGCCCCAGCATTTT	CASSLVRGQPQHF
TRBV6-5	TRBD1	TRBJ2-3	NA	TGTGCCAGCACCCCGACAGGGCTGGAATCAGATACGCAGTATTTT	CASTPTGLESDTQYF
TRBV5-8	TRBD1	TRBJ1-2	NA	TGTGCCAGCAGCTTGGCGGACAGGGAAAACTATGGCTACACCTTC	CASSLADRENYGYTF
TRBV28	NA	TRBJ2-7	NA	TGTGCCAGCAGGGGGACTGGAAGGGTCTACGAGCAGTACTTC	CASRGTGRVYEQYF
TRBV18	NA	TRBJ1-2	NA	TGTGCCAGCTCACCCCGTCAGGGATCCAACTATGGCTACACCTTC	CASSPRQGSNYGYTF
TRBV5-4	TRBD1	TRBJ2-4	few	TGTGCCAGCAGCCCTGGGACAGACAGAAACATTCAGTACTTC	CASSPGTDRNIQYF